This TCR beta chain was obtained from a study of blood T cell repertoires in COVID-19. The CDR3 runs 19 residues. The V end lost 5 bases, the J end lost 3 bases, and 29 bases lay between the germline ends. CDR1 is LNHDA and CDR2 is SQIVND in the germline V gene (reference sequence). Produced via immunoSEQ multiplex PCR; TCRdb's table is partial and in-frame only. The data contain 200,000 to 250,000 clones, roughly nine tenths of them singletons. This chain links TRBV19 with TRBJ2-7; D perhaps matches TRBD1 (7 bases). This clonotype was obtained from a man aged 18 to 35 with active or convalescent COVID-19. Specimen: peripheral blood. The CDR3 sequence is CASSGGTARTGRRSYEQYF. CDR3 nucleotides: TGTGCCAGTAGTGGAGGGACTGCCAGGACAGGCCGAAGGAGCTACGAGCAGTACTTC. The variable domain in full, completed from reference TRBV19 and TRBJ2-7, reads DGGITQSPKYLFRKEGQNVTLSCEQNLNHDAMYWYRQDPGQGLRLIYYSQIVNDFQKGDIAEGYSVSREKKESFPLTVTSAQKNPTAFYLCASSGGTARTGRRSYEQYFGPGTRLTVT.